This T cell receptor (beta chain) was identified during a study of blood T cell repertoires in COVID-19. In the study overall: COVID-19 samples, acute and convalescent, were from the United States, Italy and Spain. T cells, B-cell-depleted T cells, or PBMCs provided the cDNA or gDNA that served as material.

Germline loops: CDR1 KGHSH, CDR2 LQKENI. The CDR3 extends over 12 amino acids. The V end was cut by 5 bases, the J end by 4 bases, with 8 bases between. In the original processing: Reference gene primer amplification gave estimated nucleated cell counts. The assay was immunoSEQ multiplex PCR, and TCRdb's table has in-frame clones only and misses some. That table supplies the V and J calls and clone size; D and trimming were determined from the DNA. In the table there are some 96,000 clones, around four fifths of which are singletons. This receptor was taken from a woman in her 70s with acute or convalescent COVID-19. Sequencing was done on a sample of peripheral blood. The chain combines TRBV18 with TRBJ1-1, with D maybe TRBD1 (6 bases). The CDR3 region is CASSGGGTEAFF. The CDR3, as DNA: TGTGCCAGCTCAGGGGGCGGCACTGAAGCTTTCTTT.